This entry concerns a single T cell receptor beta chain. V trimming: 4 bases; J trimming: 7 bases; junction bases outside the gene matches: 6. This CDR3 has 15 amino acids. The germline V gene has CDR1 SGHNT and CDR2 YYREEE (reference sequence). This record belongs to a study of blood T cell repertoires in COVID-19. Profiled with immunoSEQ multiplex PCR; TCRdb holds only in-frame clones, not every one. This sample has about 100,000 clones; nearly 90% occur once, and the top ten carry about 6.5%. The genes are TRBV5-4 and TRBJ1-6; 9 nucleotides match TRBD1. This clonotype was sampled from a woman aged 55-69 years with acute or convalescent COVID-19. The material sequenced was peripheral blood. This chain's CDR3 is CASSLQGAGNSPLHF. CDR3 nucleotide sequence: TGTGCCAGCAGCCTACAGGGGGCTGGGAATTCACCCCTCCACTTT.